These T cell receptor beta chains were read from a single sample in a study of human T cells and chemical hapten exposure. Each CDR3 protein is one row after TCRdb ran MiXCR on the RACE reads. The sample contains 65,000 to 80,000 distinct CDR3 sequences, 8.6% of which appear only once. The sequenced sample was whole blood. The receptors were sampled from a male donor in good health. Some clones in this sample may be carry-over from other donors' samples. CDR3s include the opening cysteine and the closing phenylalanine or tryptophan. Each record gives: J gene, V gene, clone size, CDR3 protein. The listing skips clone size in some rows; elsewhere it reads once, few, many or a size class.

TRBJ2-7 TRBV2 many CASSEGGSYEQYF
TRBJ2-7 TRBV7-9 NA CASSLVGQGYEQYF
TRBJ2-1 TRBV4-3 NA CASSQDKQGAYNEQFF
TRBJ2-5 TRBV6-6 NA CASSIGGTKKETQYF
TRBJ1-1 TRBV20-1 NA CSARGDRGQTEAFF
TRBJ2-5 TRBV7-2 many CASTRPGGGQETQYF
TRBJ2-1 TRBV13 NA CASSWTGGSREQFF
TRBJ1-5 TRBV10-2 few CASSDGGVTQPQHF
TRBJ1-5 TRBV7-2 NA CASSLYLNQPQHF
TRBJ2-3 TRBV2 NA CASSEEDDRTTDTQYF
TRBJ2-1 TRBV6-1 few CASSGFTSGDYNEQFF
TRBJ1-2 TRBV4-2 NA CASSQDLAANYGYTF
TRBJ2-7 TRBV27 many CASSLKGQSEQYF
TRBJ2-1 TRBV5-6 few CASSLGRQGSSYNEQFF
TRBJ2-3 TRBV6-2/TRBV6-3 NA CASSYLAGGTDTQYF
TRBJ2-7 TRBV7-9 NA CASSLERVVATYEQYF
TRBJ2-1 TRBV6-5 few CASTQVKWGEQFF
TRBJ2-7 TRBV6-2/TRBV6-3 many CASRQGRYEQYF
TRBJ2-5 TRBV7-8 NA CASSMNRGRRGETQYF
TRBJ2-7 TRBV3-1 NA CASSQGVDSYEQYF
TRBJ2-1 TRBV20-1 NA CSARDLRAGGPRNEQFF
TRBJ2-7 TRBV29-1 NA CSVVSASYEQYF
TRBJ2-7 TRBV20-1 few CSARAGHGLYEQYF
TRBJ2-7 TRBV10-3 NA CAITAGTESYEQYF
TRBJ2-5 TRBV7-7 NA CASSQTDSDGQTQYF
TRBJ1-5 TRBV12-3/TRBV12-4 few CASSPGGAAKQPQHF
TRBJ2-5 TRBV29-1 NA CSVFESAAETQYF
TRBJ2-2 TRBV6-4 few CASSEGTGELFF
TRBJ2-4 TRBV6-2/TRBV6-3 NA CASSYREMDIQYF
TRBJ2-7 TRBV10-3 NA CAISRTGPYEQYF
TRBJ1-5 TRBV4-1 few CASSSERETGPQHF
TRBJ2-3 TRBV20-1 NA CSATTSGRWTDTQYF
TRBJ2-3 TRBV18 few CASSPSPLGQGHPDTQYF
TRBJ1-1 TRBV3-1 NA CASSQRDRVNTEAFF
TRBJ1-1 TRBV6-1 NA CASLARMDTEAFF
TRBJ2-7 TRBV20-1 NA CSARAAETYEQYF
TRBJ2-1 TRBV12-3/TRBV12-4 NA CASSSRSGNEQFF
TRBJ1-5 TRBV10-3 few CAARDPREYSNQPQHF
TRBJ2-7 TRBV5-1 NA CASSLGQGEQYF